One sample yielded the 24 T cell receptor beta chains listed below, sequenced in a study of memory CD4+ T cells and cytomegalovirus serostatus. The sort gate was single viable CD3+CD4+CD8-CD45RO+ cells for memory CD4+ T cells. Here immunoSEQ multiplex PCR was the method, and the copy in TCRdb shows in-frame clones only, minus some. In the table there are about 75,000 clones, about 78% of which are singletons. The specimen sequenced was memory CD4+ T cells from blood. The receptors were gathered from an adult in good health and CMV-seropositive.

In its sample, this clone was seen once. The J gene is TRBJ2-3, the V gene TRBV23-1; 12 bases align to TRBD2. TRBV23-1 is an open reading frame, and its role is uncertain. The CDR3 extends over 14 amino acids. V gave up 6 bases and J gave up 5 bases; unmatched junction bases: 3. CDR3 region: CASRPTSGGDTQYF. For the CDR3, the DNA is TGCGCCAGCAGGCCGACTAGCGGGGGAGATACGCAGTATTTT.

The chain combines TRBV27 with TRBJ2-6; D is undetermined. CDR3 length: 16 amino acids. The V end was cut by 5 bases, the J end by 0 bases, with 11 bases between. Germline V gives CDR1 MNHEY, CDR2 SMNVEV (reference sequence). The CDR3, as DNA: TGTGCCAGCAGTATAGGTTCTGTCTCTGGGGCCAACGTCCTGACTTTC. Its translation is CASSIGSVSGANVLTF.

V and J are TRBV7-2 and TRBJ1-2; tentatively, D is TRBD1 (5 bases). The CDR3 contains 15 residues. V was pared by 2 bases and J by 5 bases, with 15 bases between. Per germline, CDR1 SGHTA and CDR2 FQGNSA. The CDR3 DNA reads TGTGCCAGCAGCTTACCGGGACGGGGGAGATATGGCTACACCTTC. Translation gives CASSLPGRGRYGYTF.

This chain uses TRBV6-6 with TRBJ1-1; D may be TRBD1 (5 bases). The CDR3 runs to 14 residues. Trimming removed 5 bases at V and 0 bases at J, with 10 bases between. CDR1 and CDR2 from the germline V gene are MNHNY and SVGAGI (reference sequence). The CDR3 reads CASSPGTVNTEAFF. As DNA, the CDR3 is TGTGCCAGCAGTCCCGGGACCGTGAACACTGAAGCTTTCTTT.

This chain connects TRBV6-1 to TRBJ2-3; D gene unclear. Germline V gene lookup returns CDR1 MNHNS and CDR2 SASEGT. V was pared by 5 bases and J by 2 bases, with 5 bases between. CDR3 length equals 12 residues. The CDR3 reads CASSSDTDTQYF. CDR3 bases: TGTGCCAGCAGTTCCGACACAGATACGCAGTATTTT.

This chain links TRBV11-2 with TRBJ2-1, with 8 bases matching TRBD2. The germline V gene encodes CDR1 SGHAT and CDR2 FQNNGV. There are 15 residues in the CDR3. Trimming removed 1 base from V and 6 bases from J; junction bases left unmatched: 5. For the CDR3, the DNA is TGTGCCAGCAGCTTAGGAGCGGGAGATTTCAATGAGCAGTTCTTC. Protein: CASSLGAGDFNEQFF.

The V gene is TRBV11-2, the J gene TRBJ2-7; 12 bases are shared with TRBD2. This CDR3 region has 18 residues. V shed 4 bases, J shed 1 base, and the junction held 11 bases outside the gene matches. Germline values: CDR1 SGHAT, CDR2 FQNNGV. Here the CDR3 DNA reads TGTGCCAGCAGCTCTTTAATTAAGACTAGCGGGAGATCCTACGAGCAGTACGTC. Residues: CASSSLIKTSGRSYEQYV.

V is TRBV5-6 and J is TRBJ2-3; no definite D call. This CDR3 comprises 13 residues. Germline V gene data show CDR1 as SGHDT and CDR2 as YYEEEE. V was trimmed by 5 bases and J by 0 bases, leaving 7 bases between them. DNA of the CDR3: TGTGCCAGCAGTCCCTCTAGCACAGATACGCAGTATTTT. Protein: CASSPSSTDTQYF.

The chain combines TRBV10-3 with TRBJ1-2; D may be TRBD1 (5 bases). CDR3 length: 13 residues. Germline-derived CDR1 and CDR2 are ENHRY and SYGVKD. Trimming stripped 4 bases from V and 6 bases from J, with 12 bases between. CDR3 amino acids: CAISARDLDGYTF. DNA of the CDR3: TGTGCCATCAGTGCGAGGGACCTGGATGGCTACACCTTC.

The chain's CDR3 is CASGPEPGNTIYF. The DNA of the CDR3 is TGTGCTAGTGGCCCCGAGCCTGGAAACACCATATATTTT. This sequence joins TRBV12-5 and TRBJ1-3; D uncertain. Looked up from germline, CDR1 is LGHNT and CDR2 is FRNRAP. There are 13 residues in the CDR3. V lost 6 bases, J lost 2 bases, and 8 bases lay in between.

V is TRBV10-1 and J is TRBJ1-1, with D possibly TRBD1 on 5 matching bases. CDR1 is WNHNN, CDR2 SYGVQD, per germline (reference sequence). V was cut by 0 bases and J by 10 bases, with 21 bases left in between. This CDR3 contains 16 residues. As DNA, the CDR3 is TGCGCCAGCAGTGAGTCGGGTATTGGAGGGGATTGGGGAGCTTTCTTT. Its translation: CASSESGIGGDWGAFF.

J is TRBJ1-5 and V is TRBV19, with D uncertain. V lost 7 bases and J 5 bases, leaving 21 bases between the germline ends. In germline, CDR1 is LNHDA, CDR2 SQIVND (reference sequence). This CDR3 has 16 residues. The CDR3 DNA reads as TGTGCCAGTAACTTTCGGTTTGGGCAGAACTATCAGCCCCAGCATTTT. The encoded protein is CASNFRFGQNYQPQHF.

The chain employs TRBV10-3 and TRBJ1-6; D not resolved. The CDR3 length is 14 residues. The germline V gene encodes CDR1 ENHRY and CDR2 SYGVKD. Trimming stripped 5 bases from V and 3 bases from J, with 8 bases between. CDR3 residues: CAISLDRYNSPLHF. The CDR3 region has the DNA TGTGCCATCAGTTTAGATCGCTATAATTCACCCCTCCACTTT.

The chain combines TRBV5-1 with TRBJ1-4; TRBD1 might be the D (6 bases). The CDR3 consists of 14 residues. Trimming shortened V by 5 bases and J by 4 bases, and 12 bases separated the two germline ends. The V gene's germline CDR1 is SGHRS and CDR2 YFSETQ. The CDR3 region is CASSGARGNEKLFF. As DNA, the CDR3 is TGCGCCAGCAGTGGGGCCAGGGGTAATGAAAAACTGTTTTTT.

The CDR3 region has the DNA TGTGCCAGCAGCCCCTCTGGTGGTCGCTCCTACAATGAGCAGTTCTTC. Translating it yields CASSPSGGRSYNEQFF. The rearrangement uses TRBV11-2 and TRBJ2-1; D is ambiguous. Looked up from germline, CDR1 is SGHAT and CDR2 is FQNNGV. V dropped 5 bases and J dropped 0 bases, with 14 bases sitting between them. The CDR3 spans 16 residues.

Comments on this clone: The CDR3 ends on some other residue instead of the conserved phenylalanine or tryptophan, so this is likely a read error. The limits of the CDR3 on the DNA are not certain, so only TCRdb's listed CDR3 is given. The chain employs TRBV20-1 and TRBJ1-1; the table's D call, TRBD1, has no DNA check behind it. The CDR3 has 11 residues if both end residues are counted. Germline lookup yields CDR1 DFQATT and CDR2 SNEGSKA (reference sequence). This CDR3 is CSASSGQSGIH.

The V gene is TRBV4-3, the J gene TRBJ2-1; 8 positions agree with TRBD2. The CDR3 is 16 amino acids. Germline V lookup: CDR1 LGHNA, CDR2 YSLEER. V shed 5 bases and J 0 bases; nucleotides not matched to a gene: 6. This CDR3 reads CASSSGGARSYNEQFF. CDR3 in DNA: TGCGCCAGCAGCTCCGGGGGGGCCCGCTCCTACAATGAGCAGTTCTTC.

The chain carries TRBV6-6 and TRBJ1-2, with a weak D call TRBD1 (5 bases). The CDR3 sequence is 16 residues long. V lost 2 bases and J lost 4, with 17 bases in between. The V gene's germline CDR1 is MNHNY and CDR2 SVGAGI (reference sequence). CDR3 DNA sequence: TGTGCCAGCAGTTACAGCCCCAGCAGGGAAATCTATGGCTACACCTTC. Translating gives CASSYSPSREIYGYTF.

This chain links TRBV11-2 with TRBJ1-3; tentative D call: TRBD1 (5 bases). The CDR3 spans 17 residues. V was cut by 5 bases and J by 0 bases, with 17 bases left in between. Germline V gives CDR1 SGHAT, CDR2 FQNNGV. The CDR3 region has the DNA TGTGCCAGCAGCCACTCTATGGGGGGTACCTCTGGAAACACCATATATTTT. Its protein product is CASSHSMGGTSGNTIYF. The entire variable domain, with the rest obtained from reference TRBV11-2 and TRBJ1-3, is as follows: EAGVAQSPRYKIIEKRQSVAFWCNPISGHATLYWYQQILGQGPKLLIQFQNNGVVDDSQLPKDRFSAERLKGVDSTLKIQPAKLEDSAVYLCASSHSMGGTSGNTIYFGEGSWLTVV.

This clone appeared a single time. This chain joins TRBV5-1 and TRBJ2-1, with D possibly matching TRBD2 (6 bases). Germline CDR1 is SGHRS and CDR2 is YFSETQ. The CDR3 has 16 residues. Trimming removed 0 bases from V and 0 bases from J, with 10 bases in between. For the CDR3, the DNA is TGCGCCAGCAGCTTGGACGGGAGAAGCTCCTACAATGAGCAGTTCTTC. It specifies CASSLDGRSSYNEQFF.

The V call is TRBV19, the J call TRBJ1-5; possibly TRBD1 for D (5 bases). This CDR3 contains 17 residues. The V and J ends lost 4 bases and 0 bases respectively, with 16 bases between them. Germline V gives CDR1 LNHDA, CDR2 SQIVND (reference sequence). The CDR3, as DNA: TGTGCCAGTAGTAACGACCGTAGGGGTGTTAGCAATCAGCCCCAGCATTTT. Translated: CASSNDRRGVSNQPQHF.

This rearrangement joins TRBV6-5 to TRBJ2-7; TRBD1 is a possible D gene (5 bases). Germline CDR1 reads MNHEY; CDR2 reads SVGAGI. This CDR3 region has 14 residues. V lost 2 bases and J 7 bases, leaving 15 bases between the germline ends. CDR3 sequence: CASSYGAGLREQYV. Written as DNA, the CDR3 is TGTGCCAGCAGTTACGGGGCAGGGTTGCGGGAGCAGTACGTC.

There are a few counts of this clone. The chain employs TRBV5-1 and TRBJ1-2; no clear D. The germline V gene has CDR1 SGHRS and CDR2 YFSETQ. The CDR3 length is 13 residues. The V end was cut by 4 bases, the J end by 0 bases, with 7 bases between. CDR3 in DNA: TGCGCCAGCAGCCTGGGAGCTAACTATGGCTACACCTTC. This gives the protein CASSLGANYGYTF.

The chain employs TRBV25-1 and TRBJ2-3; D not resolved. The germline gives CDR1 MGHDK, CDR2 SYGVNS. The CDR3 has 14 residues. Trimming cost V 2 bases and J 0 bases, with 6 bases left between them. The CDR3 coding sequence is TGTGCCAGCAGTGAACAAGAGAGCACAGATACGCAGTATTTT. Translated: CASSEQESTDTQYF. Using reference TRBV25-1 and TRBJ2-3 for the parts outside the CDR3, the full variable domain is EADIYQTPRYLVIGTGKKITLECSQTMGHDKMYWYQQDPGMELHLIHYSYGVNSTEKGDLSSESTVSRIRTEHFPLTLESARPSHTSQYLCASSEQESTDTQYFGPGTRLTVL.